This T cell receptor (beta chain) was recovered during a study of CD8 T cells in ankylosing spondylitis. This clonotype was found many times. The antigen remains unidentified. Broader study findings: Within peripheral blood, clones linked to disease were CD8+ and relatively rare. A motif in TCR beta, a set of under 10 highly homologous variants, appeared characteristic of ankylosing spondylitis blood.

TCRdb re-analysed the 5' RACE reads in MiXCR, keeping a single row per CDR3 protein. The repertoire holds around 770,000 distinct CDR3 sequences, about 10% seen once, with more than 0.5% in the top ten. What was sequenced was blood, either unsorted or a sorted T cell fraction (not recorded which). The clonotype was recovered from a male donor with ankylosing spondylitis.

The CDR3 is CSAISTPGTEAFF. The CDR3 DNA reads as TGCAGTGCTATTTCTACCCCGGGCACTGAAGCTTTCTTT. This chain connects TRBV20-1 to TRBJ1-1, with D unresolved. The germline V gene encodes CDR1 DFQATT and CDR2 SNEGSKA (reference sequence). The CDR3 loop spans 13 amino acids. Trimming took 4 bases from V and 4 from J, leaving 13 bases between them.